This entry lists 24 T cell receptor beta chains sequenced from one sample in a study of T cells in localized non-small cell lung cancer. Profiled with immunoSEQ multiplex PCR; TCRdb holds only in-frame clones, not every one. The sample carries around 78,000 clones, 75% to 85% recorded once. The input for sequencing was peripheral blood, taken before any cancer treatment. The receptors were sampled from a female donor older than 55 with stage I lung adenocarcinoma.

The chain combines TRBV19 with TRBJ2-7; D might be TRBD2 (7 bases). Germline V gene sequence: CDR1 LNHDA, CDR2 SQIVND (reference sequence). Deletions cut 5 bases from V and 4 bases from J, with 21 bases between. This CDR3 contains 16 residues. CDR3 nucleotides: TGTGCCAGTAGTGGCAACGGGGGGCCTGCCTCTTACGAGCAGTACTTC. Protein: CASSGNGGPASYEQYF.

The V gene is TRBV4-1, the J gene TRBJ2-5; D possibly corresponds to TRBD1 (6 bases). Trimming cost V 4 bases and J 2 bases, with 17 bases left between them. Per the germline V gene, CDR1 is MGHRA and CDR2 is YSYEKL. There are 16 residues in the CDR3. The CDR3 DNA reads as TGCGCCAGCAGCCTCCACACCGGGACACCACAAGAGACCCAGTACTTC. It encodes CASSLHTGTPQETQYF.

The chain links TRBV14 to TRBJ2-7; 11 nucleotides agree with TRBD2. The V segment lost 6 bases and the J segment 5 bases; nucleotides outside the gene matches: 9. CDR3 length equals 15 residues. From germline, CDR1 is SGHDN and CDR2 FVKESK. CDR3 protein: CASRPSLAGVHEQYF. The CDR3 DNA sequence: TGTGCCAGCAGACCGTCACTAGCGGGAGTTCACGAGCAGTACTTC.

This clone occurred once. The chain has TRBV28 and TRBJ1-4; maybe TRBD1 (5 bases). The length of the CDR3 is 12 residues. V was clipped by 6 bases and J by 10 bases, with 12 bases between them. Germline loops: CDR1 MDHEN, CDR2 SYDVKM. CDR3 in DNA: TGTGCCAGCAGCATTGCCGGGGGAAAACTGTTTTTT. Protein: CASSIAGGKLFF.

This rearrangement joins TRBV7-6 to TRBJ2-7, with 8 nucleotides matching TRBD1. The CDR3 covers 14 residues. V dropped 4 bases and J dropped 5; count of bases not matched to a gene: 7. Germline V gene data show CDR1 as SGHVS and CDR2 as FNYEAQ. The CDR3 sequence: CASSSTGVANEQYF. CDR3 bases: TGTGCCAGCAGCTCGACAGGGGTTGCAAACGAGCAGTACTTC. The full variable domain, in which reference TRBV7-6 and TRBJ2-7 provide the parts outside the CDR3, is GAGVSQSPRYKVTKRGQDVALRCDPISGHVSLYWYRQALGQGPEFLTYFNYEAQQDKSGLPNDRFSAERPEGSISTLTIQRTEQRDSAMYRCASSSTGVANEQYFGPGTRLTVT.

This CDR3 reads CASSRLAGGTDTQYF. CDR3 DNA sequence: TGCGCCAGCAGCCGGTTAGCGGGGGGCACAGATACGCAGTATTTT. The V gene is TRBV4-3, the J gene TRBJ2-3, with 9 bases matching TRBD2. The CDR3 runs 15 residues. Per the germline V gene, CDR1 is LGHNA and CDR2 is YSLEER. V trimming: 4 bases; J trimming: 1 base; junction bases outside the gene matches: 3.

The V and J genes are TRBV5-1 and TRBJ1-3; TRBD1 matches at 8 bases. The CDR3 is made up of 14 amino acids. Germline CDR1 reads SGHRS; CDR2 reads YFSETQ. The V gene end was trimmed by 4 bases and the J gene end by 0 bases; junction bases not matched to a gene: 0. The CDR3 DNA follows: TGCGCCAGCAGCGGGACAGGCTCTGGAAACACCATATATTTT. It is translated as CASSGTGSGNTIYF.

The CDR3 nucleotides are TGTGCCACCAGCAGAATAGGGACTAGCGGGTTCACAGATACGCAGTATTTT. Protein: CATSRIGTSGFTDTQYF. The V and J genes are TRBV15 and TRBJ2-3; TRBD2 matches at 12 bases. Trimming at V came to 2 bases and at J to 2 bases, leaving 5 bases not matched to a gene. The CDR3 length is 17 residues. Germline V lookup: CDR1 LNHNV, CDR2 YYDKDF (reference sequence).

The chain has TRBV30 and TRBJ2-3; 8 bases map to TRBD2. Germline CDR1 and CDR2: GTSNPN and SVGIG (reference sequence). With 2 bases clipped from V and 0 bases from J, the junction kept 1 base outside the gene matches. The CDR3 is 14 amino acids. CDR3 protein: CAWSTSGSTDTQYF. CDR3 DNA sequence: TGTGCCTGGAGTACTAGCGGTAGCACAGATACGCAGTATTTT.

In its sample, this clone was seen once. The V call is TRBV7-2, the J call TRBJ2-7, with 12 bases that match TRBD1. The CDR3 is 18 residues long. V lost 4 bases to trimming and J lost 1 base; unmatched junction nucleotides: 11. The V gene's germline CDR1 is SGHTA and CDR2 FQGNSA. CDR3 sequence reads: CASSSRDRGLRGSYEQYF. The CDR3 coding sequence is TGTGCCAGCAGCTCGCGGGACAGGGGGCTGAGGGGGTCCTACGAGCAGTACTTC.

This clone was observed a single time. The CDR3 spells CASERDPTGNTIYF. For the CDR3, the DNA is TGTGCCAGTGAGAGGGACCCGACTGGAAACACCATATATTTT. This chain joins TRBV19 and TRBJ1-3, with D tentatively TRBD1 (5 bases). The CDR3 extends over 14 amino acids. Germline V gene sequence: CDR1 LNHDA, CDR2 SQIVND (reference sequence). Trimming cost V 8 bases and J 2 bases, with 13 bases left between them.

V and J are TRBV30 and TRBJ2-1, with D unclear. Germline loops: CDR1 GTSNPN, CDR2 SVGIG (reference sequence). The CDR3 length is 15 residues. Trimming stripped 2 bases from V and 8 bases from J, with 19 bases between. The CDR3 sequence: CAWSRSPHPPYEQFF. The CDR3 nucleotides are TGTGCCTGGAGTAGGTCCCCTCACCCCCCCTATGAGCAGTTCTTC.

CDR3 bases: TGTGCCAGCAGTGATTGGGCGGGAGGGACCTACAATGAGCAGTTCTTC. It translates to CASSDWAGGTYNEQFF. The rearrangement joins TRBV6-1 to TRBJ2-1; 9 nucleotides agree with TRBD2. Germline-derived CDR1 and CDR2 are MNHNS and SASEGT. Trimming removed 3 bases from V and 2 bases from J; junction bases left unmatched: 5. This CDR3 region has 16 residues.

The chain carries TRBV28 and TRBJ2-2, with D possibly TRBD2 on 5 matching bases. V was cut by 3 bases and J by 5 bases, with 10 bases left in between. The CDR3 consists of 14 residues. The germline CDR1 and CDR2 sequences are MDHEN and SYDVKM. The CDR3 nucleotides are TGTGCCAGCAGTTTGGGCCCGGGGACCGGGGAGCTGTTTTTT. This gives the protein CASSLGPGTGELFF.

The V call is TRBV28, the J call TRBJ2-3; 14 bases match TRBD2. This CDR3 comprises 16 residues. V lost 8 bases to trimming and J lost 2 bases; unmatched junction nucleotides: 6. Per the germline V gene, CDR1 is MDHEN and CDR2 is SYDVKM. CDR3 nucleotide sequence: TGTGCCAGCTCAGGACTAGCGGGAGGAGCCACAGATACGCAGTATTTT. Translation gives CASSGLAGGATDTQYF.

This clone was detected only a few times. The chain joins TRBV15 to TRBJ2-5, with D perhaps assigned TRBD1 or TRBD2 (5 bases each). Germline assignment: CDR1 LNHNV and CDR2 YYDKDF (reference sequence). The CDR3 consists of 13 residues. V dropped 3 bases and J dropped 4 bases, with 9 bases sitting between them. The chain's CDR3 is CATSSAGTETQYF. As DNA, the CDR3 is TGTGCCACCAGCAGTGCCGGGACAGAGACCCAGTACTTC.

The J gene is TRBJ1-1, the V gene TRBV4-1; no reliable D call. CDR1 is MGHRA, CDR2 YSYEKL, per germline. V was trimmed by 0 bases and J by 1 base, leaving 15 bases between them. The CDR3 totals 17 residues. The CDR3 spells CASSQDFGLTSNTEAFF. The CDR3 DNA sequence: TGCGCCAGCAGCCAAGATTTTGGGCTCACATCGAACACTGAAGCTTTCTTT.

The rearrangement links TRBV6-6 to TRBJ2-5; D not certain. V shed 8 bases and J shed 1 base, with 8 bases lying between them. The length of the CDR3 is 12 residues. Germline-derived CDR1 and CDR2 are MNHNY and SVGAGI (reference sequence). The chain's CDR3 is CASGYGQETQYF. In DNA form, the CDR3 reads TGTGCCAGCGGATATGGCCAAGAGACCCAGTACTTC.

This clone came up once. The chain couples TRBV10-2 to TRBJ2-5, with D possibly matching TRBD1 (5 bases). Per the germline V gene, CDR1 is WSHSY and CDR2 is SAAADI. This CDR3 comprises 14 residues. With 6 bases removed from V and 5 bases from J, the gap between germline ends came to 16 bases. CDR3 amino acids: CASSPVGRAETQYF. The CDR3 DNA is TGCGCCAGCAGCCCGGTGGGGCGAGCGGAGACCCAGTACTTC.

The chain employs TRBV9 and TRBJ1-6; no clear D. Germline CDR1 reads SGDLS; CDR2 reads YYNGEE. The ends were cut back, 0 bases at V and 4 bases at J, with 8 bases in the middle. The CDR3 is made up of 15 amino acids. The CDR3 is CASSVVPDYNSPLHF. The CDR3 DNA sequence: TGTGCCAGCAGCGTAGTCCCGGATTATAATTCACCCCTCCACTTT.

This chain uses TRBV28 with TRBJ2-1; 13 bases are a match to TRBD2. Germline CDR1 is MDHEN and CDR2 is SYDVKM. V lost 8 bases to trimming and J lost 3 bases; unmatched junction nucleotides: 7. CDR3 size: 16 residues. Here the CDR3 DNA reads TGTGCCAGCGGGTCACTAGCGGGAGGGATCTACAATGAGCAGTTCTTC. Its protein product is CASGSLAGGIYNEQFF.

The V gene is TRBV28, the J gene TRBJ1-5; tentatively, D is TRBD1 (6 bases). CDR3 size: 18 residues. CDR1 MDHEN and CDR2 SYDVKM come from the germline V gene. Trimming took off 2 bases at V and 2 bases at J, with 19 bases between the two ends. CDR3 protein: CASSLRGGRGYGNQPQHF. The CDR3 DNA sequence: TGTGCCAGCAGTTTACGGGGGGGCAGGGGTTACGGCAATCAGCCCCAGCATTTT.

The chain combines TRBV19 with TRBJ1-1; D remains ambiguous. The CDR3 extends over 14 amino acids. The V and J ends lost 10 bases and 1 base respectively, with 16 bases between them. Germline CDR1 reads LNHDA; CDR2 reads SQIVND (reference sequence). The CDR3: CATSSEARNTEAFF. The CDR3 DNA is TGTGCCACCTCCTCGGAGGCCAGGAACACTGAAGCTTTCTTT.

The J gene is TRBJ2-1, the V gene TRBV23-1; TRBD2 is a possible D gene (5 bases). TRBV23-1 is classed as an ORF, of uncertain function. Trimming left V 2 bases short and J 2 bases short, with 13 bases between. The CDR3 totals 16 residues. CDR3 nucleotides: TGCGCCAGCAGTCAAGGGAGCGATATCCCCTACAATGAGCAGTTCTTC. Translated, it gives CASSQGSDIPYNEQFF.